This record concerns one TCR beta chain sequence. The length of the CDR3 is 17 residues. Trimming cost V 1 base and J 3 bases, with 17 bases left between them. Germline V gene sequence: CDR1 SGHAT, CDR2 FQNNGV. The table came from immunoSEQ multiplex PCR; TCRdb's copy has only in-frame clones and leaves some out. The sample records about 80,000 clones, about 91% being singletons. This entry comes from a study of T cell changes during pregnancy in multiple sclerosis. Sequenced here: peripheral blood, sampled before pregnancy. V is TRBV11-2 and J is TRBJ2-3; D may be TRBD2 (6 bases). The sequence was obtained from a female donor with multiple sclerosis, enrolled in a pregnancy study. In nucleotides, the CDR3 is TGTGCCAGCAGCTTAGTACTAACAGGAGGGTTAACAGATACGCAGTATTTT. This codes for CASSLVLTGGLTDTQYF.